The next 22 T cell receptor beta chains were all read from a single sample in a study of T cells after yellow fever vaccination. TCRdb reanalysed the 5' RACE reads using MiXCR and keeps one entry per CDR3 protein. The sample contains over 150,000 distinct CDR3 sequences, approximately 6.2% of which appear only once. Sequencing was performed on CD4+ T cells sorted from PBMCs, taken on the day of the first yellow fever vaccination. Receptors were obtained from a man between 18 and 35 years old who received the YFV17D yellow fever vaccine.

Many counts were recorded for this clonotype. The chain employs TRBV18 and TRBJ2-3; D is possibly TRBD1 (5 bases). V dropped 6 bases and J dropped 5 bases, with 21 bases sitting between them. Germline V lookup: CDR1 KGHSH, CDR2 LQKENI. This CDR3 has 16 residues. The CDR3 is CASSQGVSVVVDTQYF. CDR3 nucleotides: TGTGCCAGCTCGCAGGGTGTGTCGGTGGTGGTAGATACGCAGTATTTT.

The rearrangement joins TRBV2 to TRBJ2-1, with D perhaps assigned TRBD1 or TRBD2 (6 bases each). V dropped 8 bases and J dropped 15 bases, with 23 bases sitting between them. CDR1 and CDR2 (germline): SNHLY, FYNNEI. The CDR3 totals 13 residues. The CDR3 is CASGGTTPASRFF. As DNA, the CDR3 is TGTGCCAGCGGGGGGACAACCCCCGCGAGTCGGTTCTTC.

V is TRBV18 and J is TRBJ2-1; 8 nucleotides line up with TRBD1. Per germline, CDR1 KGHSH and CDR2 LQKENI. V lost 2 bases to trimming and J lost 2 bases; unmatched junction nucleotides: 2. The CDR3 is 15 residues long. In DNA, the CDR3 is TGTGCCAGCTCACCAAGGACAGGGCCCTACAATGAGCAGTTCTTC. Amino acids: CASSPRTGPYNEQFF.

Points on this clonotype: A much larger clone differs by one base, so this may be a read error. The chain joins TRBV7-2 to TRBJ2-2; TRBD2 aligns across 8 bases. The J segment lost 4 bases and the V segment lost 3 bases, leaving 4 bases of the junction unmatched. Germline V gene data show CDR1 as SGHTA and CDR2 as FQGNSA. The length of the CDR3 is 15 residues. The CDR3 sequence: CASSFSGGCTGELFF. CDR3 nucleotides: TGTGCCAGCAGCTTCAGCGGGGGCTGCACCGGGGAGCTGTTTTTT.

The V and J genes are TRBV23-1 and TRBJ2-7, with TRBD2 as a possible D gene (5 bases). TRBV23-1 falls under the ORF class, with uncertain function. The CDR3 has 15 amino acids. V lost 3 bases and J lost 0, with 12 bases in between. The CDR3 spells CASSQIGGHSYEQYF. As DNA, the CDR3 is TGCGCCAGCAGTCAGATCGGCGGGCACTCCTACGAGCAGTACTTC.

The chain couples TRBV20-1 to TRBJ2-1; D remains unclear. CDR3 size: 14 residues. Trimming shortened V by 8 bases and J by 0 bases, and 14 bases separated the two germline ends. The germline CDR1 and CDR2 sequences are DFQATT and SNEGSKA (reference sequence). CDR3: CSTLSTNSYNEQFF. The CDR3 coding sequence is TGCAGTACCCTTTCAACAAACTCCTACAATGAGCAGTTCTTC.

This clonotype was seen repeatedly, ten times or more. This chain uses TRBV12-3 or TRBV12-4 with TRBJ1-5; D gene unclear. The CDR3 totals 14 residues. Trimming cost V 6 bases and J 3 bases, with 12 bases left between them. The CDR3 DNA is TGTGCCAGCAGCCCGTGGGAGGACAATCAGCCCCAGCATTTT. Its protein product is CASSPWEDNQPQHF.

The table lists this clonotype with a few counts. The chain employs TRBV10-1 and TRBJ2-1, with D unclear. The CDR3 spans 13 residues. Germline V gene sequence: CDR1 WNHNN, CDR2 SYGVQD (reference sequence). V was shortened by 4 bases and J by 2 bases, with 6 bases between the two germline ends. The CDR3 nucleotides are TGCGCCAGCAGTGGTGAGGCCTACAATGAGCAGTTCTTC. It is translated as CASSGEAYNEQFF.

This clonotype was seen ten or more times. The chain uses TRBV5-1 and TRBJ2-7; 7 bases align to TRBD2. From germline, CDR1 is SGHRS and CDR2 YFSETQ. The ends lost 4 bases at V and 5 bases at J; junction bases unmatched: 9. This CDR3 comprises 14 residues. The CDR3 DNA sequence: TGCGCCAGCAGCCGTCGGGGGGATCAAAACGAGCAGTACGTC. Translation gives CASSRRGDQNEQYV.

The CDR3 bases are TGTGCCAGCAGCAATCCGAGGGGGCTGGAGACCCAGTACTTC. It is translated as CASSNPRGLETQYF. The chain has TRBV7-2 and TRBJ2-5; TRBD1 matches at 7 bases. The length of the CDR3 is 14 residues. The junction had 8 bases not matched to a gene; V was cut back by 5 bases and J by 5 bases. Germline V CDR1 and CDR2: SGHTA, FQGNSA.

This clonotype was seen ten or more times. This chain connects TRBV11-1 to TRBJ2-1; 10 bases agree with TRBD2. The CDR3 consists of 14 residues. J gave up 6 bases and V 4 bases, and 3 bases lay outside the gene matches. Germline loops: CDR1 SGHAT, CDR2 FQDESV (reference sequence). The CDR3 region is CASSYSGGANEQFF. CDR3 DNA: TGTGCCAGCAGCTACAGCGGGGGGGCCAATGAGCAGTTCTTC.

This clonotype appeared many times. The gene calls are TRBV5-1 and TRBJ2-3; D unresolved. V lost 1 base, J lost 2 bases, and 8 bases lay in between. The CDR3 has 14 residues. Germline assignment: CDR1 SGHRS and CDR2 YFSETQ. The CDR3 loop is CASSLIKVTDTQYF. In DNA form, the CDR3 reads TGCGCCAGCAGCTTGATTAAAGTCACAGATACGCAGTATTTT. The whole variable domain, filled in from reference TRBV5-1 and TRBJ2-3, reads KAGVTQTPRYLIKTRGQQVTLSCSPISGHRSVSWYQQTPGQGLQFLFEYFSETQRNKGNFPGRFSGRQFSNSRSEMNVSTLELGDSALYLCASSLIKVTDTQYFGPGTRLTVL.

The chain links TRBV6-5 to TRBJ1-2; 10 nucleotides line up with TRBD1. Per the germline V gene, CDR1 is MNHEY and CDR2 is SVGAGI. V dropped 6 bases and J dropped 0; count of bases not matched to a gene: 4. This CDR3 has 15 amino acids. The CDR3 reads CASRGTGVSNYGYTF. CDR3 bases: TGTGCCAGCAGGGGGACAGGGGTGTCTAACTATGGCTACACCTTC.

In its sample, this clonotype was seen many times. The CDR3 region is CASSETGVTDTQYF. The CDR3 region has the DNA TGTGCCAGCAGCGAAACAGGGGTAACAGATACGCAGTATTTT. V is TRBV5-5 and J is TRBJ2-3, with TRBD1 identical over 7 bases. CDR1 and CDR2 from the germline V gene are SGHKS and YYEKEE (reference sequence). V gave up 4 bases and J gave up 3 bases; unmatched junction bases: 5. This CDR3 region has 14 residues.

DNA of the CDR3: TGCGCCAGCAGCCAAGAGAGACGGTTAATTGAAGCTTTCTTT. Protein product: CASSQERRLIEAFF. This sequence joins TRBV4-3 and TRBJ1-1; D ambiguous. Germline loops: CDR1 LGHNA, CDR2 YSLEER. The CDR3 covers 14 residues. Trimming pared 0 bases from V and 7 bases from J, leaving 12 bases between.

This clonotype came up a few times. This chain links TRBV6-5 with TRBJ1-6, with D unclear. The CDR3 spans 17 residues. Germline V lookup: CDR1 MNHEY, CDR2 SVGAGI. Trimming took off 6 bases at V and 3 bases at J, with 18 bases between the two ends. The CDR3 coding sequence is TGTGCCAGCAGACTTTTACCCTTAGTGGTCTATAATTCACCCCTCCACTTT. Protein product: CASRLLPLVVYNSPLHF.

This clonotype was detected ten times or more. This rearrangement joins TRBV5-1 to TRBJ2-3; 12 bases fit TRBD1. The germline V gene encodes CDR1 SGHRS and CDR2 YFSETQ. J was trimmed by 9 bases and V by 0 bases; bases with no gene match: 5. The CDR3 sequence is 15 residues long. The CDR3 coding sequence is TGCGCCAGCAGCTTGGAGGGACAGGGGGCTCAGACGCAGTATTTT. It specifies CASSLEGQGAQTQYF.

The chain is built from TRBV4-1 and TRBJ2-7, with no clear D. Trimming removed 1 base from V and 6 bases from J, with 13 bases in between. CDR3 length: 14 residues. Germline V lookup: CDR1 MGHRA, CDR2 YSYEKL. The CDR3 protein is CASSQAGGTGEQYV. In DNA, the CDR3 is TGCGCCAGCAGCCAAGCTGGTGGTACGGGCGAGCAGTACGTC.

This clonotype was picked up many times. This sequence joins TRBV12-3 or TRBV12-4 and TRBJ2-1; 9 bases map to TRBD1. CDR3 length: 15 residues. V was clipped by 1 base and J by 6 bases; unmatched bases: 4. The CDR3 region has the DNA TGTGCCAGCAGTTTAGACAGGGGGCCAGTCAATGAGCAGTTCTTC. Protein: CASSLDRGPVNEQFF.

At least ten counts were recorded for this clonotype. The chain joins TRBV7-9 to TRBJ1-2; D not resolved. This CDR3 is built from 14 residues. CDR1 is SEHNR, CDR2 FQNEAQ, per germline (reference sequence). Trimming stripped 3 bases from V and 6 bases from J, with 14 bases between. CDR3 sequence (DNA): TGTGCCAGCAGCTTTGCCGGGAAGAGAGATGGCTACACCTTC. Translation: CASSFAGKRDGYTF.

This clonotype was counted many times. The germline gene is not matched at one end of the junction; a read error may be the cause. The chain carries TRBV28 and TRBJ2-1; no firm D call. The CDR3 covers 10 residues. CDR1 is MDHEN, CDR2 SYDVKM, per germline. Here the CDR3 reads CASSYNEQFF. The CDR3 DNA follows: TGTGCCAGTAGTTACAATGAGCAGTTCTTC.

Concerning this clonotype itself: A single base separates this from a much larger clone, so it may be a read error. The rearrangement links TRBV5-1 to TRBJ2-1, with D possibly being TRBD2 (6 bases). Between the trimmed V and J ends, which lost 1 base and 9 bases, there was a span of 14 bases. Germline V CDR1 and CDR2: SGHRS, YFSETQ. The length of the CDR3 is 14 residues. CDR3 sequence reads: CASSLQASASEQFF. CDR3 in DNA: TGCGCCAGCAGCTTGCAAGCTAGCGCGAGTGAGCAGTTCTTC.